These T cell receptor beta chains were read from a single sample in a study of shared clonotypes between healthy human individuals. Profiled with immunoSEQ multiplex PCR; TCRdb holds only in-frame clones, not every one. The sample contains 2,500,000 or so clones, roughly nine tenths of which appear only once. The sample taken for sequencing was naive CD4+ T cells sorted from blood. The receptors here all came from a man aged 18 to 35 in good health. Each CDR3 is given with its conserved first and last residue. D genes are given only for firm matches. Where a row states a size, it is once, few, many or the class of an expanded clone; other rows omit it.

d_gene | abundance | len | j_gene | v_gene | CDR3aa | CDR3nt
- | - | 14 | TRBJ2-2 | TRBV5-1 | CASSSDSYTGELFF | TGCGCCAGCAGCTCGGACAGCTACACCGGGGAGCTGTTTTTT
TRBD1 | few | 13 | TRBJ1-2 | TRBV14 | CASSEQGAYGYTF | TGTGCCAGCAGCGAACAGGGGGCCTATGGCTACACCTTC
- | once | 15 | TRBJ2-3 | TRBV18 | CASSASRVFTDTQYF | TGTGCCAGCTCAGCTTCCAGGGTTTTCACAGATACGCAGTATTTT
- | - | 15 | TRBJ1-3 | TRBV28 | CASSHTPGSGNTIYF | TGTGCCAGCAGCCATACCCCAGGGTCTGGAAACACCATATATTTT
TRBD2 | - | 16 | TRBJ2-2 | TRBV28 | CASSFRGGRYTGELFF | TGTGCCAGCAGTTTTAGGGGCGGGAGATACACCGGGGAGCTGTTTTTT
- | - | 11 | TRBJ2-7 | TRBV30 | CAWSGGGEQYF | TGTGCCTGGTCAGGGGGGGGCGAGCAGTACTTC
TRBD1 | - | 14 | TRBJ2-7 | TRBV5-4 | CASSLDRGNYEQYF | TGTGCCAGCAGCTTGGACAGGGGAAACTACGAGCAGTACTTC
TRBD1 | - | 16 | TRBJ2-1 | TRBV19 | CASIGQGTHSYNEQFF | TGTGCCAGTATCGGACAGGGGACCCATTCCTACAATGAGCAGTTCTTC
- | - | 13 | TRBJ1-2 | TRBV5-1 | CASSFGAGYGYTF | TGCGCCAGCAGCTTCGGGGCTGGCTATGGCTACACCTTC
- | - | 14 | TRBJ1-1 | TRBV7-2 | CASSPQTGNTEAFF | TGTGCCAGCAGCCCCCAGACAGGGAACACTGAAGCTTTCTTT
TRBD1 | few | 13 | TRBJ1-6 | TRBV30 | CAWRDRGNSPLHF | TGTGCCTGGAGGGACAGGGGAAATTCACCCCTCCACTTT
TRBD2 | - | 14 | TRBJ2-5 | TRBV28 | CASRGAGGQETQYF | TGTGCCAGCAGGGGAGCGGGGGGCCAAGAGACCCAGTACTTC
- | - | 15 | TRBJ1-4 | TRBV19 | CAPPTGPGANEKLFF | TGTGCCCCTCCCACAGGGCCGGGGGCTAATGAAAAACTGTTTTTT
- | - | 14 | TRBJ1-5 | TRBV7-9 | CASSLDLSNQPQHF | TGTGCCAGCAGCTTAGACCTAAGCAATCAGCCCCAGCATTTT
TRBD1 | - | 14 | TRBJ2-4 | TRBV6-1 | CATGQVSAKNIQYF | TGTGCCACCGGACAGGTTTCGGCCAAAAACATTCAGTACTTC
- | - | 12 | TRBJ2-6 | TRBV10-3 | CAISAGANVLTF | TGTGCCATCAGTGCTGGGGCCAACGTCCTGACTTTC
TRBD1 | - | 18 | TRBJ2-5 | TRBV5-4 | CASSHPGQGAVGSETQYF | TGTGCCAGCAGCCACCCGGGACAGGGGGCGGTAGGGTCAGAGACCCAGTACTTC
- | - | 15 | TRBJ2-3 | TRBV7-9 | CASRRILGSTDTQYF | TGTGCCAGCAGGCGCATCTTAGGCAGCACAGATACGCAGTATTTT
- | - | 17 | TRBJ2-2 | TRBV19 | CASSRFKPATNAGELFF | TGTGCCAGTAGTAGGTTTAAGCCAGCGACGAACGCCGGGGAGCTGTTTTTT
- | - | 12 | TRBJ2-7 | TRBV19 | CASSIGSYEQYF | TGTGCCAGTAGTATAGGGAGCTACGAGCAGTACTTC
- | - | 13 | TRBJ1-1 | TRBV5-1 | CASRDPGAAQAFF | TGCGCCAGCAGAGATCCGGGGGCAGCTCAAGCTTTCTTT
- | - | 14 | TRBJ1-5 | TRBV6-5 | CASSYSRNYQPQHF | TGTGCCAGCAGTTACTCGAGGAATTATCAGCCCCAGCATTTT
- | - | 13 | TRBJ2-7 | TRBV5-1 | CASSARTAGEQYF | TGCGCCAGCAGCGCCCGGACAGCTGGCGAGCAGTACTTC
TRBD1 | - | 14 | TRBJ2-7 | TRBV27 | CASSRTGGYYEQYF | TGTGCCAGCAGTAGGACAGGTGGTTACTACGAGCAGTACTTC
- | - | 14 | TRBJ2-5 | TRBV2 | CASSQGQGVETQYF | TGTGCCAGCAGCCAGGGCCAGGGAGTAGAGACCCAGTACTTC
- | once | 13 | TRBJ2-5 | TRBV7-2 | CASSSLVQETQYF | TGTGCCAGCAGCTCCCTCGTGCAAGAGACCCAGTACTTC
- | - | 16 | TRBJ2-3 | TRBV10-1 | CASSEGTPSGTDTQYF | TGCGCCAGCAGTGAAGGGACCCCCTCCGGAACAGATACGCAGTATTTT
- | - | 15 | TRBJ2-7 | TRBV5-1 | CASSFEVGMSYEQYF | TGCGCCAGCAGCTTTGAGGTAGGAATGAGCTACGAGCAGTACTTC
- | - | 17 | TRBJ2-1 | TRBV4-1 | CASSQDPRGSSYNEQFF | TGCGCCAGCAGCCAAGATCCAAGGGGGAGCTCCTACAATGAGCAGTTCTTC
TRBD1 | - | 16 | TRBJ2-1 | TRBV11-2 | CASRSGGGVSYNEQFF | TGTGCCAGCAGGTCAGGGGGTGGGGTCTCCTACAATGAGCAGTTCTTC
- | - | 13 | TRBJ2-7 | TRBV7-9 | CASSLADYGEQYF | TGTGCCAGCAGCTTAGCGGACTACGGCGAGCAGTACTTC
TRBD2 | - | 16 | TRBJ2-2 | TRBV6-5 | CASSYSWSGRTGELFF | TGTGCCAGCAGTTACTCCTGGAGCGGGAGAACCGGGGAGCTGTTTTTT
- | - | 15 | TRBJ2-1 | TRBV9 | CASSVEGTTSNEQFF | TGTGCCAGCAGCGTAGAGGGTACCACCTCCAATGAGCAGTTCTTC
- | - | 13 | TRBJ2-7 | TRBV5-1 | CASSPGQSYEQYF | TGCGCCAGCAGCCCGGGGCAGTCCTACGAGCAGTACTTC
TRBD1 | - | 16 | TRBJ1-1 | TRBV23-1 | CASSQSSTRGSTEAFF | TGCGCCAGCAGTCAATCTTCGACCAGGGGGAGCACTGAAGCTTTCTTT
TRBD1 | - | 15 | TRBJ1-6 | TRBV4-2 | CASSQGDRPGSPLHF | TGTGCCAGCAGCCAAGGGGACAGGCCGGGGTCACCCCTCCACTTT
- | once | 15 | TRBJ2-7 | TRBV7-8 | CASSLEGGGTYEQYF | TGTGCCAGCAGCTTAGAAGGAGGGGGCACATACGAGCAGTACTTC
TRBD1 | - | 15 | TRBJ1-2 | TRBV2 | CASSGRQGTGYGYTF | TGTGCCAGCAGTGGAAGACAGGGGACGGGCTATGGCTACACCTTC
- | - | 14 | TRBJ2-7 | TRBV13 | CASSSPAVSYEQYF | TGTGCCAGCAGCTCGCCCGCGGTATCCTACGAGCAGTACTTC
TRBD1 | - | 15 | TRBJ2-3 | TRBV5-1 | CASSSDRGMTDTQYF | TGCGCCAGCAGCTCCGACAGGGGGATGACAGATACGCAGTATTTT
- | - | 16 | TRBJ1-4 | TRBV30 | CAWSPLWGRTNEKLFF | TGTGCCTGGAGCCCCCTCTGGGGGCGCACTAATGAAAAACTGTTTTTT
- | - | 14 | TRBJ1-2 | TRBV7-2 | CASSPTGPHYGYTF | TGTGCCAGCAGCCCTACTGGCCCCCACTATGGCTACACCTTC
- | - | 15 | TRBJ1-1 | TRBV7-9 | CASSLGASWGTEAFF | TGTGCCAGCAGCTTAGGGGCATCCTGGGGGACTGAAGCTTTCTTT
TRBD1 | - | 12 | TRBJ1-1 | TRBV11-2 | CASRRQGTEAFF | TGTGCCAGCAGGAGACAGGGGACTGAAGCTTTCTTT